Listed below are T cell receptor beta chains from one sample, sequenced in a study of blood T cell repertoires in COVID-19. Only in-frame clones appear in the TCRdb table, and some are missing; sequencing was by immunoSEQ multiplex PCR. The sample includes hundreds of thousands of clones, 85% of them seen just once. Specimen: PBMCs or T cells enriched from blood (not recorded which). These receptors originate from a woman aged 50 to 60 who had recovered from COVID-19. CDR3s include the opening cysteine and the closing phenylalanine or tryptophan. The D gene is left open where the match is weak. The size field is filled for only some rows; it gives once, few, many or a size class.

CDR3 protein: CSAKVGQGRELFF; CDR3 DNA: TGCAGCGCTAAAGTGGGACAGGGTCGGGAGCTGTTTTTT; V gene: TRBV29-1; D gene: TRBD1; J gene: TRBJ2-2; clone size: .
CDR3 protein: CASSDSSGVPYGYTF; CDR3 DNA: TGTGCCAGCAGCGACTCTTCCGGAGTACCCTATGGCTACACCTTC; V gene: TRBV5-4; D gene: .; J gene: TRBJ1-2; clone size: once
CDR3 protein: CASSQGQGSEAFF; CDR3 DNA: TGTGCCAGCAGCCAAGGACAGGGGAGTGAAGCTTTCTTT; V gene: TRBV4-2; D gene: TRBD1; J gene: TRBJ1-1; clone size: .
CDR3 protein: CASSLGGPDSYNSPLHF; CDR3 DNA: TGCGCCAGCAGCTTGGGGGGGCCGGACTCCTATAATTCACCCCTCCACTTT; V gene: TRBV5-1; D gene: .; J gene: TRBJ1-6; clone size: .
CDR3 protein: CASSSRSGGLETQYF; CDR3 DNA: TGTGCCAGCAGCTCCAGATCCGGAGGACTAGAGACCCAGTACTTC; V gene: TRBV7-9; D gene: .; J gene: TRBJ2-5; clone size: .
CDR3 protein: CASSYDRGSGNTIYF; CDR3 DNA: TGTGCCAGCAGTTATGACAGGGGCTCTGGAAACACCATATATTTT; V gene: TRBV6-5; D gene: TRBD1; J gene: TRBJ1-3; clone size: .
CDR3 protein: CASSESKQANQPQHF; CDR3 DNA: TGCGCCAGCAGTGAGTCAAAGCAGGCCAATCAGCCCCAGCATTTT; V gene: TRBV10-2; D gene: .; J gene: TRBJ1-5; clone size: once
CDR3 protein: CATSRGGGYQPQHF; CDR3 DNA: TGTGCCACCAGCAGAGGCGGAGGGTATCAGCCCCAGCATTTT; V gene: TRBV15; D gene: .; J gene: TRBJ1-5; clone size: few
CDR3 protein: CASSLHYNQPQHF; CDR3 DNA: TGTGCCAGCAGCTTACACTACAATCAGCCCCAGCATTTT; V gene: TRBV7-8; D gene: .; J gene: TRBJ1-5; clone size: .
CDR3 protein: CASSPGQGAQPQHF; CDR3 DNA: TGTGCCAGCAGCCCTGGACAGGGGGCTCAGCCCCAGCATTTT; V gene: TRBV3-1/TRBV3-2; D gene: TRBD1; J gene: TRBJ1-5; clone size: .
CDR3 protein: CASSPGGGLETYEQYF; CDR3 DNA: TGTGCCAGCAGCCCAGGGGGGGGACTAGAAACCTACGAGCAGTACTTC; V gene: TRBV3-1/TRBV3-2; D gene: .; J gene: TRBJ2-7; clone size: .
CDR3 protein: CASSPQGAGNTIYF; CDR3 DNA: TGTGCCAGTAGTCCACAGGGGGCTGGAAACACCATATATTTT; V gene: TRBV19; D gene: TRBD1; J gene: TRBJ1-3; clone size: .
CDR3 protein: CASDLSGANVLTF; CDR3 DNA: TGTGCCTCCGACTTATCTGGGGCCAACGTCCTGACTTTC; V gene: TRBV30; D gene: .; J gene: TRBJ2-6; clone size: .
CDR3 protein: CASTQGDTEAFF; CDR3 DNA: TGTGCCAGTACCCAGGGGGACACTGAAGCTTTCTTT; V gene: TRBV19; D gene: TRBD1; J gene: TRBJ1-1; clone size: .
CDR3 protein: CASSQGTGWGEQYF; CDR3 DNA: TGCGCCAGCAGCCAAGGGACTGGGTGGGGCGAGCAGTACTTC; V gene: TRBV4-1; D gene: .; J gene: TRBJ2-7; clone size: .
CDR3 protein: CASSPEGDQPQHF; CDR3 DNA: TGTGCCAGCTCACCTGAGGGTGATCAGCCCCAGCATTTT; V gene: TRBV18; D gene: .; J gene: TRBJ1-5; clone size: once
CDR3 protein: CASSLAHNQPQHF; CDR3 DNA: TGTGCCAGCAGCTTAGCTCATAATCAGCCCCAGCATTTT; V gene: TRBV7-2; D gene: .; J gene: TRBJ1-5; clone size: .
CDR3 protein: CASSRRPYISGANVLTF; CDR3 DNA: TGTGCCAGCTCACGCAGGCCATATATATCTGGGGCCAACGTCCTGACTTTC; V gene: TRBV21-1; D gene: .; J gene: TRBJ2-6; clone size: .
CDR3 protein: CASSDYRSHNEKLFF; CDR3 DNA: TGTGCCAGCAGTGACTACCGATCACATAATGAAAAACTGTTTTTT; V gene: TRBV27; D gene: .; J gene: TRBJ1-4; clone size: .
CDR3 protein: CASSQPRQGRSGNTIYF; CDR3 DNA: TGCGCCAGCAGCCAACCTAGACAGGGGCGCTCTGGAAACACCATATATTTT; V gene: TRBV4-1; D gene: TRBD1; J gene: TRBJ1-3; clone size: .
CDR3 protein: CASSQEAGRNSPLHF; CDR3 DNA: TGTGCCAGCAGCCAAGAGGCAGGGCGCAATTCACCCCTCCACTTT; V gene: TRBV3-1/TRBV3-2; D gene: .; J gene: TRBJ1-6; clone size: .
CDR3 protein: CASSLSGQSLTYEQYF; CDR3 DNA: TGTGCCAGCAGTTTATCCGGACAGTCCTTAACCTACGAGCAGTACTTC; V gene: TRBV27; D gene: .; J gene: TRBJ2-7; clone size: .
CDR3 protein: CASSLSTGGGVTEAFF; CDR3 DNA: TGTGCCAGCAGTTTGTCGACAGGGGGTGGTGTCACTGAAGCTTTCTTT; V gene: TRBV27; D gene: TRBD1; J gene: TRBJ1-1; clone size: .